This paragraph covers one TCR beta chain sequence. No antigen is known for it. The entry originates in a study of cytomegalovirus exposure and HLA in healthy donors. The CDR3 is 13 residues long. Germline-derived CDR1 and CDR2 are SNHLY and FYNNEI. V shed 7 bases and J shed 2 bases, with 11 bases lying between them. 60 Vbeta and 13 Jbeta primers were used in PCR. Sequenced by immunoSEQ multiplex PCR; TCRdb stores in-frame clones only, minus some. This repertoire shows 85,000 to 100,000 clones, about four fifths found once; its top ten account for roughly 3.9%. The study's findings and limits: The study designated 150 or so TCR beta chains cytomegalovirus-associated.

The sequence was collected from a woman in her thirties or forties in good health and CMV-seropositive. Material for sequencing was PBMCs. The V gene is TRBV2, the J gene TRBJ1-2; D gene unclear. The chain's CDR3 is CASTRGGNYGYTF. DNA of the CDR3: TGTGCCAGCACCCGAGGCGGAAACTATGGCTACACCTTC.